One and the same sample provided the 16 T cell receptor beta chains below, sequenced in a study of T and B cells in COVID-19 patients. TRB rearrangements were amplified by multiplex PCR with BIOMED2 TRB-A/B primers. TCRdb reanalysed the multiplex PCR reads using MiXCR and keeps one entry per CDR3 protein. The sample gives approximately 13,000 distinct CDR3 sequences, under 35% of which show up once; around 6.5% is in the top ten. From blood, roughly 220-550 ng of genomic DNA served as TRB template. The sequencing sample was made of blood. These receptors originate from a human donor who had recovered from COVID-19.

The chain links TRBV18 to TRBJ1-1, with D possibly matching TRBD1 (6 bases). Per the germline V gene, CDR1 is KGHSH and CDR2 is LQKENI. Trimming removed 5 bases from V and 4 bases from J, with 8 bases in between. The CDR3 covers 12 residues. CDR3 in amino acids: CASSAQGTEAFF. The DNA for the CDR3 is TGTGCCAGCTCAGCACAGGGCACTGAAGCTTTCTTT.

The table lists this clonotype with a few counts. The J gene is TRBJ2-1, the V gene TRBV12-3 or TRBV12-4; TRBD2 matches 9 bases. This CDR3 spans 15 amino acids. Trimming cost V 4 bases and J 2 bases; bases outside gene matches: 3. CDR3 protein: CASSWASGAYNEQFF. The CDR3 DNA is TGTGCCAGCAGTTGGGCTAGCGGGGCCTACAATGAGCAGTTCTTC.

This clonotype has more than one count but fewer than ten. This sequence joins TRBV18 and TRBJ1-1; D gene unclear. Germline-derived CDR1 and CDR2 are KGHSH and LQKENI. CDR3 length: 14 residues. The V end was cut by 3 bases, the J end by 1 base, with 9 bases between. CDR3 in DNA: TGTGCCAGCTCACCTTCGGGTAGGAACACTGAAGCTTTCTTT. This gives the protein CASSPSGRNTEAFF.

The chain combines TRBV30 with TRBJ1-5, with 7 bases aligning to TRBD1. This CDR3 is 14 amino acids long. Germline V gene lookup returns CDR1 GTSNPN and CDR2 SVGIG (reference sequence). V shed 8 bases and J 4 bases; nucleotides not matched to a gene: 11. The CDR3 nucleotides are TGTGCCAGCTCCAGGACAGGACTTAATCAGCCCCAGCATTTT. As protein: CASSRTGLNQPQHF.

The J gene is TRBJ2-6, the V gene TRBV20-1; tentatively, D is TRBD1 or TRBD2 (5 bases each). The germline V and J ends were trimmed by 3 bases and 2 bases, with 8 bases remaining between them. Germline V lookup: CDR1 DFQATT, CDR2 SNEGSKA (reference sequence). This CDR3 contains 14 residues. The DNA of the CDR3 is TGCAGTGCTAGCCCGGGGCCTGGGGCCAACGTCCTGACTTTC. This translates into CSASPGPGANVLTF.

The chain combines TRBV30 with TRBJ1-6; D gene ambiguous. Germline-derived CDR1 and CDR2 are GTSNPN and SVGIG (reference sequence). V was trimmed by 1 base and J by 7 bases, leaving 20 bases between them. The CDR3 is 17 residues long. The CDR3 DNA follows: TGTGCCTGGAGTGGGAGCAAACTTGGGTTGGGAAATTCACCCCTCCACTTT. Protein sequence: CAWSGSKLGLGNSPLHF. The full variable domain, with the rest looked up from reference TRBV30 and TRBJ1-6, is SQTIHQWPATLVQPVGSPLSLECTVEGTSNPNLYWYRQAAGRGLQLLFYSVGIGQISSEVPQNLSASRPQDRQFILSSKKLLLSDSGFYLCAWSGSKLGLGNSPLHFGNGTRLTVT.

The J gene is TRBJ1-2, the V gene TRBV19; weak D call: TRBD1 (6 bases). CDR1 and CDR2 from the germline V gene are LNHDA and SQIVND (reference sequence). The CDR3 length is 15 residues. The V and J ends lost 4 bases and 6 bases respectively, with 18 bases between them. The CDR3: CASSTGRGLQDGYTF. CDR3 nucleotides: TGTGCCAGTAGTACGGGCAGGGGCTTACAGGATGGCTACACCTTC.

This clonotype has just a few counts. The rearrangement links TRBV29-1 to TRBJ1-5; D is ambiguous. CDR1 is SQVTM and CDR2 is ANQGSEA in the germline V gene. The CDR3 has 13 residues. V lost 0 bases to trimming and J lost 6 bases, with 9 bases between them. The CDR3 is CSVEENLGQPQHF. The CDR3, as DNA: TGCAGCGTTGAAGAAAATTTGGGTCAGCCCCAGCATTTT.

CDR3 loop: CASSTVQTNEKLFF. The CDR3 nucleotides are TGTGCCAGCAGCACCGTCCAGACTAATGAAAAACTGTTTTTT. The V and J genes are TRBV5-6 and TRBJ1-4, with no clear D. V dropped 4 bases and J dropped 2 bases, with 9 bases sitting between them. This CDR3 comprises 14 residues. The germline gives CDR1 SGHDT, CDR2 YYEEEE.

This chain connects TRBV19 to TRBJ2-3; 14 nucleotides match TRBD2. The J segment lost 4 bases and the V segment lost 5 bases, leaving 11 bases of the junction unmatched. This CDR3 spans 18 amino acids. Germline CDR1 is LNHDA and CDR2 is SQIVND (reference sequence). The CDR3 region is CASSETSGGAGNADTQYF. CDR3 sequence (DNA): TGTGCCAGTAGTGAGACTAGCGGGGGGGCGGGAAACGCAGATACGCAGTATTTT.

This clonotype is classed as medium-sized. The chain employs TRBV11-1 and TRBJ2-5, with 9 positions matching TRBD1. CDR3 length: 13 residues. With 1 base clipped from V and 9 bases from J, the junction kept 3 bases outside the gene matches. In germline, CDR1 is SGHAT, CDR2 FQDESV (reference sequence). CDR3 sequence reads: CASSLGDREAQYF. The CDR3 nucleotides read TGTGCCAGCAGCTTAGGGGACAGGGAGGCCCAGTACTTC.

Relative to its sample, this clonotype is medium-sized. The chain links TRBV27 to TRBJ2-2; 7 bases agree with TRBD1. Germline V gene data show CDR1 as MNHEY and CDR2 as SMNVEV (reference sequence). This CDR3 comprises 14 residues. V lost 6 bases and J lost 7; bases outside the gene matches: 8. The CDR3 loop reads CASSTGAPYGELFF. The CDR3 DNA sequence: TGTGCCAGCAGCACAGGGGCTCCTTACGGGGAGCTGTTTTTT.

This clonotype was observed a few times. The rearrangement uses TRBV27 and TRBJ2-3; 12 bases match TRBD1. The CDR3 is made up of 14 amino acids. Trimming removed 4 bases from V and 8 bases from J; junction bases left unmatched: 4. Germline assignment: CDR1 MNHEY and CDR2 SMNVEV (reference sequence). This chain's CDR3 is CASSWGQGAGTQYF. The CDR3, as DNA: TGTGCCAGCAGTTGGGGACAGGGGGCCGGTACGCAGTATTTT.

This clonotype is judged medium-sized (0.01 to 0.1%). The CDR3 protein is CASRLAGYNEQFF. CDR3 in DNA: TGTGCCAGTCGACTAGCGGGGTACAATGAGCAGTTCTTC. This chain joins TRBV19 and TRBJ2-1; TRBD2 aligns across 11 bases. Per germline, CDR1 LNHDA and CDR2 SQIVND (reference sequence). V dropped 8 bases and J dropped 4; count of bases not matched to a gene: 1. The CDR3 length is 13 residues.

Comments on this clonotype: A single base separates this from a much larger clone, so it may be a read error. The CDR3 loop is CASILGQGSYEQYF. The CDR3 region has the DNA TGTGCCAGCATCCTGGGGCAGGGGTCCTACGAGCAGTACTTC. V gene TRBV5-5 combines with J gene TRBJ2-7; possibly TRBD1 for D (6 bases). Germline V lookup: CDR1 SGHKS, CDR2 YYEKEE (reference sequence). V lost 6 bases and J lost 1, with 14 bases in between. The CDR3 totals 14 residues.

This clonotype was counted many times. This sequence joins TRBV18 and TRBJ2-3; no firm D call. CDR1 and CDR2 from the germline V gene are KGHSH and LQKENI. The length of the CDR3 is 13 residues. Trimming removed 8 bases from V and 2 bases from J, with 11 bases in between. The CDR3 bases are TGTGCCAGCCGTAAAGCACCCACAGATACGCAGTATTTT. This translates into CASRKAPTDTQYF. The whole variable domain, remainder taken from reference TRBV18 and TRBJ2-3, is NAGVMQNPRHLVRRRGQEARLRCSPMKGHSHVYWYRQLPEEGLKFMVYLQKENIIDESGMPKERFSAEFPKEGPSILRIQQVVRGDSAAYFCASRKAPTDTQYFGPGTRLTVL.